Following are 32 T cell receptor beta chains from one sample sequenced in a study of cytomegalovirus exposure and HLA in healthy donors. With 60 Vbeta and 13 Jbeta primers, the PCR was carried out. Assay used: immunoSEQ multiplex PCR; TCRdb lists only in-frame clones, some missing. Among 50,000 to 60,000 clones listed, 77% were seen once. The specimen sequenced was PBMCs. The receptors here all came from a woman in her thirties or forties in good health and CMV-seropositive.

V usage is TRBV6-5 and J usage is TRBJ1-1; D perhaps matches TRBD1 (5 bases). The ends were cut back, 2 bases at V and 5 bases at J, with 15 bases in the middle. The CDR3 is made up of 15 amino acids. Looked up from germline, CDR1 is MNHEY and CDR2 is SVGAGI. The CDR3 bases are TGTGCCAGCAGTTACGCGCCGGCAGGGCATACTGAAGCTTTCTTT. Residues: CASSYAPAGHTEAFF.

This sequence joins TRBV4-3 and TRBJ1-6, with a weak D call TRBD1 (5 bases). This CDR3 contains 17 residues. V was shortened by 0 bases and J by 14 bases, with 23 bases between the two germline ends. CDR1 is LGHNA, CDR2 YSLEER, per germline. The CDR3 DNA sequence: TGCGCCAGCAGCCAAGAGTATTCAGCTCAGGGAAAAGAGTCCCTCCACTTT. Amino acids: CASSQEYSAQGKESLHF.

The chain joins TRBV4-1 to TRBJ1-5, with TRBD1 matching 11 bases. The germline gives CDR1 MGHRA, CDR2 YSYEKL. The CDR3 is made up of 15 amino acids. Germline trimming cut 7 bases from V and 4 bases from J; bases unmatched to any gene: 6. The CDR3 region has the DNA TGCGCCAGCACGGTGGACAGGGGGCGGAATCAGCCCCAGCATTTT. Its protein is CASTVDRGRNQPQHF.

The chain couples TRBV9 to TRBJ2-1; maybe TRBD1 (5 bases). The CDR3 is 15 amino acids. Deletions cut 4 bases from V and 7 bases from J, with 18 bases between. The germline V gene has CDR1 SGDLS and CDR2 YYNGEE. CDR3 loop: CASSQRQGLGNEQFF. In nucleotides, the CDR3 is TGTGCCAGCAGCCAACGCCAGGGATTGGGGAATGAGCAGTTCTTC. Drawing the rest from reference TRBV9 and TRBJ2-1, the complete variable domain is DSGVTQTPKHLITATGQRVTLRCSPRSGDLSVYWYQQSLDQGLQFLIQYYNGEERAKGNILERFSAQQFPDLHSELNLSSLELGDSALYFCASSQRQGLGNEQFFGPGTRLTVL.

V and J are TRBV10-3 and TRBJ1-3; 8 positions agree with TRBD1. CDR3 size: 14 residues. Germline V lookup: CDR1 ENHRY, CDR2 SYGVKD. Trimming at V came to 6 bases and at J to 7 bases, leaving 8 bases not matched to a gene. In nucleotides, the CDR3 is TGTGCCATCAGCCTCGACAGGGGAACGAACACCATATATTTT. Protein product: CAISLDRGTNTIYF.

This chain uses TRBV12-5 with TRBJ2-2; D is perhaps TRBD2 (5 bases). V was clipped by 5 bases and J by 3 bases, with 13 bases between them. The CDR3 sequence is 15 residues long. Germline CDR1 and CDR2: LGHNT and FRNRAP. The CDR3 bases are TGTGCTAGTGGTCCACCCAGACTACACACCGGGGAGCTGTTTTTT. This sequence encodes CASGPPRLHTGELFF. Variable domain in full (rest from reference TRBV12-5 and TRBJ2-2): DARVTQTPRHKVTEMGQEVTMRCQPILGHNTVFWYRQTMMQGLELLAYFRNRAPLDDSGMPKDRFSAEMPDATLATLKIQPSEPRDSAVYFCASGPPRLHTGELFFGEGSRLTVL.

This clone showed up just a few times. The rearrangement joins TRBV7-3 to TRBJ1-4; 7 bases align to TRBD1. The germline V gene has CDR1 SGHTA and CDR2 FQGTGA. J was trimmed by 5 bases and V by 0 bases; bases with no gene match: 3. CDR3 length: 15 amino acids. The CDR3 loop is CASSLTGQPNEKLFF. In DNA form, the CDR3 reads TGTGCCAGCAGCTTAACGGGACAGCCGAATGAAAAACTGTTTTTT.

The genes are TRBV30 and TRBJ1-4, with D possibly TRBD1 on 6 matching bases. Trimming cost V 0 bases and J 8 bases, with 34 bases left between them. This CDR3 has 21 amino acids. Germline assignment: CDR1 GTSNPN and CDR2 SVGIG (reference sequence). CDR3 residues: CAWSVSPSTGGPWAIREKLFF. CDR3 nucleotide sequence: TGTGCCTGGAGTGTTTCTCCATCGACAGGAGGCCCTTGGGCTATAAGGGAAAAACTGTTTTTT.

The chain recombines TRBV9 with TRBJ1-1; 10 positions match TRBD1. In germline, CDR1 is SGDLS, CDR2 YYNGEE. The CDR3 is made up of 15 amino acids. V lost 3 bases and J lost 2; bases outside the gene matches: 4. CDR3: CASSGQGAYNTEAFF. CDR3 coding DNA: TGTGCCAGCAGCGGACAGGGGGCGTATAACACTGAAGCTTTCTTT.

The chain combines TRBV7-2 with TRBJ2-7; 8 nucleotides match TRBD2. Germline assignment: CDR1 SGHTA and CDR2 FQGNSA. The V gene end was trimmed by 5 bases and the J gene end by 3 bases; junction bases not matched to a gene: 3. The CDR3 sequence is 13 residues long. CDR3 loop: CASSVSGDYEQYF. The DNA of the CDR3 is TGTGCCAGCAGCGTTAGCGGGGACTACGAGCAGTACTTC.

This clone was counted a few times. The rearrangement links TRBV6-1 to TRBJ1-6; a weak D match, TRBD1 (5 bases). Trimming left V 11 bases short and J 5 bases short, with 13 bases between. In germline, CDR1 is MNHNS, CDR2 SASEGT. The CDR3 consists of 13 residues. The CDR3 sequence: CAGQTVDNSPLHF. The CDR3 DNA sequence: TGTGCCGGGCAGACAGTCGATAATTCACCCCTCCACTTT.

V is TRBV7-9 and J is TRBJ2-1, with 7 positions matching TRBD1. J lost 4 bases, V lost 2 bases, and 8 bases had no gene match. The CDR3 length is 16 residues. Germline V gives CDR1 SEHNR, CDR2 FQNEAQ (reference sequence). As DNA, the CDR3 is TGTGCCAGCAGCTTAACCGGGACGGGACAGTACAATGAGCAGTTCTTC. Protein product: CASSLTGTGQYNEQFF. Drawing the rest from reference TRBV7-9 and TRBJ2-1, the complete variable domain is DTGVSQNPRHKITKRGQNVTFRCDPISEHNRLYWYRQTLGQGPEFLTYFQNEAQLEKSRLLSDRFSAERPKGSFSTLEIQRTEQGDSAMYLCASSLTGTGQYNEQFFGPGTRLTVL.

The rearrangement links TRBV29-1 to TRBJ1-1, with D maybe TRBD1 (5 bases). The germline V gene encodes CDR1 SQVTM and CDR2 ANQGSEA. Trimming pared 1 base from V and 5 bases from J, leaving 11 bases between. The CDR3 extends over 13 amino acids. CDR3 residues: CSVEGGGGTEAFF. In DNA form, the CDR3 reads TGCAGCGTTGAAGGCGGTGGGGGGACTGAAGCTTTCTTT.

The gene calls are TRBV4-2 and TRBJ2-5, with 9 bases that match TRBD2. This CDR3 contains 17 residues. Germline V CDR1 and CDR2: LGHNA, YNFKEQ. With 1 base clipped from V and 0 bases from J, the junction kept 6 bases outside the gene matches. CDR3 loop: CASSQGASGAYQETQYF. CDR3 nucleotides: TGTGCCAGCAGCCAAGGGGCTAGCGGGGCGTACCAAGAGACCCAGTACTTC.

J is TRBJ1-1 and V is TRBV19; D is undetermined. Trimming cost V 5 bases and J 2 bases, with 6 bases left between them. Germline CDR1 and CDR2: LNHDA and SQIVND (reference sequence). The CDR3 totals 12 residues. The CDR3, as DNA: TGTGCCAGTAGTCAGCGTAACACTGAAGCTTTCTTT. Its translation is CASSQRNTEAFF.

The count of this clone is one. The rearrangement uses TRBV30 and TRBJ1-6; D not certain. The germline CDR1 and CDR2 sequences are GTSNPN and SVGIG (reference sequence). CDR3 size: 13 residues. Trimming took off 2 bases at V and 0 bases at J, with 2 bases between the two ends. CDR3 coding DNA: TGTGCCTGGAGTCTCTCCTATAATTCACCCCTCCACTTT. This translates into CAWSLSYNSPLHF.

The chain couples TRBV7-9 to TRBJ1-5, with 10 positions matching TRBD1. Trimming at V came to 2 bases and at J to 6 bases, leaving 7 bases not matched to a gene. The germline CDR1 and CDR2 sequences are SEHNR and FQNEAQ (reference sequence). This CDR3 spans 16 amino acids. As DNA, the CDR3 is TGTGCCAGCAGCTTAACGACAGGGGGCGTCGTTCAGCCCCAGCATTTT. Its translation: CASSLTTGGVVQPQHF.

V and J are TRBV4-2 and TRBJ2-5, with D tentatively TRBD2 (7 bases). Germline-derived CDR1 and CDR2 are LGHNA and YNFKEQ. This CDR3 comprises 16 residues. The ends were cut back, 1 base at V and 2 bases at J, with 14 bases in the middle. Here the CDR3 DNA reads TGTGCCAGCAGCCAAGTGGGCGGGGGCCGTCAAGAGACCCAGTACTTC. Amino acids: CASSQVGGGRQETQYF.

The sample holds one count of this clone. The V gene is TRBV6-4, the J gene TRBJ2-3; TRBD2 aligns across 10 bases. With V trimmed by 3 bases and J by 3 bases, 3 bases remained unmatched. This CDR3 has 15 residues. The germline V gene encodes CDR1 MRHNA and CDR2 SNTAGT. CDR3 in amino acids: CASSEAGGHTDTQYF. DNA of the CDR3: TGTGCCAGCAGTGAAGCGGGGGGGCATACAGATACGCAGTATTTT.

The V call is TRBV5-1, the J call TRBJ1-5; 8 bases match TRBD1. Looked up from germline, CDR1 is SGHRS and CDR2 is YFSETQ. The CDR3 totals 14 residues. The V gene end was trimmed by 4 bases and the J gene end by 5 bases; junction bases not matched to a gene: 5. This CDR3 is CASSPGTGHQPQHF. The DNA for the CDR3 is TGCGCCAGCAGCCCGGGGACAGGACATCAGCCCCAGCATTTT.

The chain recombines TRBV6-5 with TRBJ2-7, with D possibly TRBD2 on 7 matching bases. Per the germline V gene, CDR1 is MNHEY and CDR2 is SVGAGI. The CDR3 totals 16 residues. V lost 3 bases, J lost 2 bases, and 17 bases lay in between. The chain's CDR3 is CASSYGRGVSAYEQYF. For the CDR3, the DNA is TGTGCCAGCAGTTATGGGAGGGGGGTGTCGGCCTACGAGCAGTACTTC.

This chain links TRBV5-6 with TRBJ1-2; no reliable D call. The CDR3 totals 12 residues. V was shortened by 5 bases and J by 7 bases, with 12 bases between the two germline ends. CDR1 is SGHDT and CDR2 is YYEEEE in the germline V gene. Here the CDR3 reads CASSLRRAGYTF. In DNA form, the CDR3 reads TGTGCCAGCAGTCTCCGGAGGGCTGGCTACACCTTC.

The chain links TRBV2 to TRBJ1-5; the match to TRBD1 covers 10 bases. The CDR3 length is 15 residues. Looked up from germline, CDR1 is SNHLY and CDR2 is FYNNEI. Trimming took 9 bases from V and 2 from J; bases not matched to a gene: 7. The CDR3 DNA is TGTGCCAGTCGGGACAGGGGAAGAGGCAATCAGCCCCAGCATTTT. Its translation is CASRDRGRGNQPQHF.

The chain uses TRBV5-1 and TRBJ2-5; D unclear. V shed 4 bases and J shed 4 bases, with 11 bases lying between them. Germline CDR1 is SGHRS and CDR2 is YFSETQ. The CDR3 extends over 13 amino acids. CDR3 protein: CASSPVMIETQYF. CDR3 DNA sequence: TGCGCCAGCAGCCCGGTAATGATAGAGACCCAGTACTTC.

The genes are TRBV30 and TRBJ1-5, with unresolved D. This CDR3 is built from 16 residues. CDR1 and CDR2 (germline): GTSNPN, SVGIG (reference sequence). Deletions cut 2 bases from V and 1 base from J, with 15 bases between. The CDR3 DNA follows: TGTGCCTGGAGTCCCCGAGCAGGTAGGAGCAATCAGCCCCAGCATTTT. Translated: CAWSPRAGRSNQPQHF.

This clone was seen a few times. The chain carries TRBV7-8 and TRBJ1-1, with 7 bases lining up with TRBD1. Unmatched junction bases numbered 3, after V lost 10 bases and J lost 4 bases. Germline assignment: CDR1 SGHVS and CDR2 FQNEAQ. The CDR3 has 11 residues. CDR3 sequence: CATRQGTEAFF. CDR3 bases: TGTGCCACCCGACAGGGCACTGAAGCTTTCTTT.

CDR3 nucleotides: TGTGCCAGCAGCCACTCCCAGTCACCCCTCCACTTT. Translating gives CASSHSQSPLHF. The genes are TRBV16 and TRBJ1-6; no definite D call. Deletions cut 3 bases from V and 10 bases from J, with 7 bases between. The germline V gene encodes CDR1 KGHSY and CDR2 FQNENV. The CDR3 runs 12 residues.

This clone was found once. This sequence joins TRBV9 and TRBJ2-3; D not certain. The CDR3 totals 15 residues. Germline CDR1 reads SGDLS; CDR2 reads YYNGEE. V was cut by 2 bases and J by 0 bases, with 10 bases left in between. The CDR3 DNA reads TGTGCCAGCAGCGTGGGCGCTTATAGCACAGATACGCAGTATTTT. This gives the protein CASSVGAYSTDTQYF.

The V call is TRBV30, the J call TRBJ2-2; 7 bases map to TRBD1. The CDR3 loop spans 14 amino acids. Germline V gene data show CDR1 as GTSNPN and CDR2 as SVGIG (reference sequence). V dropped 2 bases and J dropped 5; count of bases not matched to a gene: 5. CDR3 in amino acids: CAWSLTGFTGELFF. In DNA form, the CDR3 reads TGTGCCTGGAGTTTGACAGGGTTTACCGGGGAGCTGTTTTTT.

There are a few counts of this clone. V usage is TRBV11-2 and J usage is TRBJ1-1; D not resolved. This CDR3 is 15 amino acids long. The germline V gene encodes CDR1 SGHAT and CDR2 FQNNGV. Deletions cut 1 base from V and 0 bases from J, with 9 bases between. CDR3 residues: CASSLATHLNTEAFF. CDR3 sequence (DNA): TGTGCCAGCAGCTTAGCTACGCACTTGAACACTGAAGCTTTCTTT.

J is TRBJ1-4 and V is TRBV4-1, with a weak D call TRBD1 (6 bases). Trimming shortened V by 0 bases and J by 10 bases, and 15 bases separated the two germline ends. The CDR3 consists of 15 residues. The germline gives CDR1 MGHRA, CDR2 YSYEKL. CDR3 nucleotide sequence: TGCGCCAGCAGCCAAGAGGGGGGGCAGATTGGAAAACTGTTTTTT. Encoded protein: CASSQEGGQIGKLFF.

This chain uses TRBV9 with TRBJ2-5; TRBD2 might be the D (6 bases). Germline loops: CDR1 SGDLS, CDR2 YYNGEE. The CDR3 is made up of 15 amino acids. Trimming shortened V by 3 bases and J by 2 bases, and 14 bases separated the two germline ends. The DNA of the CDR3 is TGTGCCAGCAGCGGCGGCATGGGAGGTCAAGAGACCCAGTACTTC. Its protein is CASSGGMGGQETQYF.